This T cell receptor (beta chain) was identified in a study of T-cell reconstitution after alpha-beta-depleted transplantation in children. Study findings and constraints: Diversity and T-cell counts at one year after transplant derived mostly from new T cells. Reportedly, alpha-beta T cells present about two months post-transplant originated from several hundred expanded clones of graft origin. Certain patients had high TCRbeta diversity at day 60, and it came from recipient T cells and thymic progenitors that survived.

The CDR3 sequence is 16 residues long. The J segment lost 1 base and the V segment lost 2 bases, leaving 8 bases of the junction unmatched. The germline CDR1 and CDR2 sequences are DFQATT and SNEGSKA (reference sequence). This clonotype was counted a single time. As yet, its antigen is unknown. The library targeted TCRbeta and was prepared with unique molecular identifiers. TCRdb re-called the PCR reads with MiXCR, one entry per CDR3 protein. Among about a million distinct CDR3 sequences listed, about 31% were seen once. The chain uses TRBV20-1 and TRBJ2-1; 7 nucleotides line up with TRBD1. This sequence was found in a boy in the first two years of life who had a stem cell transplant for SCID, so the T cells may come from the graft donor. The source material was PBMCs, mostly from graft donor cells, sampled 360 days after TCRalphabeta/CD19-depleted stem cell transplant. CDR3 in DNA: TGCAGTGCTAGACCCACGACAGGGCAATCCTACAATGAGCAGTTCTTC. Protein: CSARPTTGQSYNEQFF.